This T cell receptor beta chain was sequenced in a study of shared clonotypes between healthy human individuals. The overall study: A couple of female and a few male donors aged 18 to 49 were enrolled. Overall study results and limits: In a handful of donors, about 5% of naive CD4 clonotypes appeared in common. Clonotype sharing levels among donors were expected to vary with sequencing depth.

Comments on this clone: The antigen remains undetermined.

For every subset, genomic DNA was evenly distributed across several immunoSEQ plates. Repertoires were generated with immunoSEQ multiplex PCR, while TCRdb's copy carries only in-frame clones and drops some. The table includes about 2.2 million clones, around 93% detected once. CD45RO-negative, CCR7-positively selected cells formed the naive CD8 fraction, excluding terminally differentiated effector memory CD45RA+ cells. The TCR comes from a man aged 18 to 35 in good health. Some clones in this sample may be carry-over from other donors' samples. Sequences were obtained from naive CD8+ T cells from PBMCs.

The chain's CDR3 is CASSEPGVRGGELFF. CDR3 nucleotides: TGTGCCAGCAGCGAGCCGGGAGTCCGGGGCGGGGAGCTGTTTTTT. The V and J genes are TRBV7-9 and TRBJ2-2, with D perhaps matching TRBD2 (6 bases). The CDR3 extends over 15 amino acids. With 5 bases removed from V and 7 bases from J, the gap between germline ends came to 17 bases. From germline, CDR1 is SEHNR and CDR2 FQNEAQ (reference sequence).